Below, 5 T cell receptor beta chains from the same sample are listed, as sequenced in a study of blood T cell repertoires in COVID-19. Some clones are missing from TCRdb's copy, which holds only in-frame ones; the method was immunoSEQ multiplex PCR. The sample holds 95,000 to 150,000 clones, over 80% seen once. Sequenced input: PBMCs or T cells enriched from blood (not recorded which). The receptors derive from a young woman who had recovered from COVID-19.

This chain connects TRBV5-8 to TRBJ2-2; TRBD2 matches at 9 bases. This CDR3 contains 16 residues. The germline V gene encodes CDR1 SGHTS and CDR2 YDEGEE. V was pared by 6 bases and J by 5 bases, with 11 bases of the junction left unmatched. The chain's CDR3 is CASNHPTSGGTGELFF. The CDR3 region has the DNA TGTGCCAGCAACCACCCGACTAGCGGAGGAACCGGGGAGCTGTTTTTT. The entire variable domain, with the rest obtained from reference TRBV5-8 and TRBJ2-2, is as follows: EAGVTQSPTHLIKTRGQQATLRCSPISGHTSVYWYQQALGLGLQFLLWYDEGEERNRGNFPPRFSGRQFPNYSSELNVNALELEDSALYLCASNHPTSGGTGELFFGEGSRLTVL.

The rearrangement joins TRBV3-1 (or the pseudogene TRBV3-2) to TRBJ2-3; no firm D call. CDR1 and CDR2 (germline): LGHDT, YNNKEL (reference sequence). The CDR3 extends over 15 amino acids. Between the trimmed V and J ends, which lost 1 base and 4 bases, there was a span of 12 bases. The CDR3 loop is CASSQVNQVPDTQYF. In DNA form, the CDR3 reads TGTGCCAGCAGCCAAGTCAATCAGGTTCCAGATACGCAGTATTTT.

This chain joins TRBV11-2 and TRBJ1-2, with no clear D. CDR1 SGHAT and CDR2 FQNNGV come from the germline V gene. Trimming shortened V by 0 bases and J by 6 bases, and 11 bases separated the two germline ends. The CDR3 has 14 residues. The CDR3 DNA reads TGTGCCAGCAGCTTAGAGGCCTTATCAAATGGCTACACCTTC. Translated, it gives CASSLEALSNGYTF.

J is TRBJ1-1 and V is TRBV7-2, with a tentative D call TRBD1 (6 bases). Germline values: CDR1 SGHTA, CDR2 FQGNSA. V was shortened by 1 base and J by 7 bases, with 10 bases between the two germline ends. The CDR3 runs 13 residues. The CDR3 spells CASSLGTVYEAFF. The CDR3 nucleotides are TGTGCCAGCAGCTTAGGGACAGTATATGAAGCTTTCTTT.

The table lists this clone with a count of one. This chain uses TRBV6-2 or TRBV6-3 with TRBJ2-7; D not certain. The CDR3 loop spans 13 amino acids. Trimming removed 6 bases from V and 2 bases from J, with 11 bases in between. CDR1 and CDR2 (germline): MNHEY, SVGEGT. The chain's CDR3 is CASSTPNTYEQYF. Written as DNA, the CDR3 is TGTGCCAGCAGCACACCAAACACCTACGAGCAGTACTTC.